This TCR beta chain derives from a study of cytomegalovirus exposure and HLA in healthy donors. PCR employed 60 Vbeta and 13 Jbeta primers. Sequencing used immunoSEQ multiplex PCR; TCRdb keeps in-frame clones, though not all of them. The table has fewer than 150,000 clones, around 77% seen once. The CDR3 covers 13 residues. The germline gives CDR1 SNHLY, CDR2 FYNNEI. This clone was seen only a few times. This chain links TRBV2 with TRBJ2-7, with a weak D call TRBD2 (6 bases). Specimen: PBMCs. This TCR was recovered from a woman in her 30s in good health and CMV-seropositive. CDR3 nucleotides: TGTTCCTGCAGGGAGGACGCGGCCTACGAGCAGTACTTC. As protein: CSCREDAAYEQYF.